One and the same sample provided the 14 T cell receptor beta chains below, sequenced in a study of cytotoxic CD8 clonotypes in ibrutinib-treated CLL. The method was immunoSEQ multiplex PCR; TCRdb's version includes in-frame clones alone and lacks a portion of them. The sample includes about 160,000 clones, over 75% of them seen just once. The sample consisted of PBMCs, taken at disease progression, from a patient treated with ibrutinib. Receptor source: a human donor with chronic lymphocytic leukemia.

The chain uses TRBV27 and TRBJ1-1, with D hard to call. CDR1 and CDR2 from the germline V gene are MNHEY and SMNVEV (reference sequence). This CDR3 region has 11 residues. With 7 bases removed from V and 4 bases from J, the gap between germline ends came to 7 bases. CDR3 in amino acids: CASMLGTEAFF. The DNA for the CDR3 is TGTGCCAGCATGTTGGGCACTGAAGCTTTCTTT.

The CDR3: CASSRLAGGEGGEQFF. For the CDR3, the DNA is TGTGCCAGCAGTCGACTAGCGGGAGGGGAGGGAGGTGAGCAGTTCTTC. The chain links TRBV7-9 to TRBJ2-1, with 14 bases matching TRBD2. V dropped 6 bases and J dropped 9; count of bases not matched to a gene: 10. CDR1 and CDR2 from the germline V gene are SEHNR and FQNEAQ (reference sequence). This CDR3 comprises 16 residues.

The chain has TRBV7-9 and TRBJ1-1, with 7 positions matching TRBD1. Per germline, CDR1 SEHNR and CDR2 FQNEAQ (reference sequence). Losses at the gene ends were 4 bases for V and 0 bases for J; bases not matched to a gene: 8. The CDR3 loop spans 16 amino acids. The DNA of the CDR3 is TGTGCCAGCAGCTCCACCCCGGACAGGCTGAACACTGAAGCTTTCTTT. Translating it yields CASSSTPDRLNTEAFF.

V gene TRBV11-3 combines with J gene TRBJ2-7, with unresolved D. The CDR3 loop spans 13 amino acids. In germline, CDR1 is SGHNT, CDR2 YENEEA. The V and J ends lost 0 bases and 2 bases respectively, with 5 bases between them. The CDR3 protein is CASSLDGTYEQYF. CDR3 in DNA: TGTGCCAGCAGCTTAGATGGCACCTACGAGCAGTACTTC.

This clone was found a few times. V is TRBV4-3 and J is TRBJ1-2; 9 bases align to TRBD1. Unmatched junction bases numbered 8, after V lost 4 bases and J lost 2 bases. Germline CDR1 and CDR2: LGHNA and YSLEER. The CDR3 runs 16 residues. The DNA for the CDR3 is TGCGCCAGCAGCCGGGACCGGGACAGGGACAACTATGGCTACACCTTC. Residues: CASSRDRDRDNYGYTF.

The V gene is TRBV6-5, the J gene TRBJ1-2; 8 bases match TRBD1. V lost 6 bases, J lost 3 bases, and 6 bases stayed unmatched. The CDR3 is 14 amino acids. The germline V gene has CDR1 MNHEY and CDR2 SVGAGI. CDR3 DNA sequence: TGTGCCAGCAGGCAGGACAGGGAATACTATGGCTACACCTTC. Encoded protein: CASRQDREYYGYTF.

The gene calls are TRBV6-1 and TRBJ2-5; D possibly corresponds to TRBD1 (5 bases). V lost 0 bases to trimming and J lost 2 bases, with 7 bases between them. The germline CDR1 and CDR2 sequences are MNHNS and SASEGT. The length of the CDR3 is 14 residues. The CDR3 DNA sequence: TGTGCCAGCAGTGAAGCCAACAGGCAAGAGACCCAGTACTTC. Translation: CASSEANRQETQYF.

V is TRBV14 and J is TRBJ1-5; no definite D call. The CDR3 covers 13 residues. V shed 1 base and J shed 7 bases, with 8 bases lying between them. Looked up from germline, CDR1 is SGHDN and CDR2 is FVKESK. CDR3 amino acids: CASSQGGAQPQHF. CDR3 sequence (DNA): TGTGCCAGCAGCCAAGGAGGAGCACAGCCCCAGCATTTT.

The chain is built from TRBV5-1 and TRBJ1-3; D may be TRBD1 (5 bases). V was cut by 2 bases and J by 0 bases, with 15 bases left in between. This CDR3 comprises 17 residues. Germline values: CDR1 SGHRS, CDR2 YFSETQ. The CDR3 bases are TGCGCCAGCAGCTTTTCTACGGGGGGAAGCTCTGGAAACACCATATATTTT. Protein sequence: CASSFSTGGSSGNTIYF. The complete variable domain, with remaining parts taken from reference TRBV5-1 and TRBJ1-3, reads KAGVTQTPRYLIKTRGQQVTLSCSPISGHRSVSWYQQTPGQGLQFLFEYFSETQRNKGNFPGRFSGRQFSNSRSEMNVSTLELGDSALYLCASSFSTGGSSGNTIYFGEGSWLTVV.

V usage is TRBV6-1 and J usage is TRBJ1-1, with D possibly being TRBD1 (5 bases). The CDR3 is 13 amino acids. Trimming stripped 1 base from V and 5 bases from J, with 8 bases between. Germline lookup yields CDR1 MNHNS and CDR2 SASEGT. CDR3: CASSEVRGTEAFF. Here the CDR3 DNA reads TGTGCCAGCAGTGAAGTGAGGGGTACTGAAGCTTTCTTT.

This chain links TRBV5-1 with TRBJ2-2, with 11 bases matching TRBD1. This CDR3 contains 15 residues. V lost 4 bases to trimming and J lost 7 bases; unmatched junction nucleotides: 6. Per the germline V gene, CDR1 is SGHRS and CDR2 is YFSETQ. The CDR3 DNA is TGCGCCAGCAGCCAGGACAGGGGGCTGATCGGGGAGCTGTTTTTT. It translates to CASSQDRGLIGELFF.

The V and J genes are TRBV5-1 and TRBJ1-2; no clear D. Germline V gene sequence: CDR1 SGHRS, CDR2 YFSETQ. CDR3 size: 16 residues. Trimming shortened V by 0 bases and J by 4 bases, and 16 bases separated the two germline ends. The chain's CDR3 is CASSLEDARVGYGYTF. CDR3 coding DNA: TGCGCCAGCAGCTTGGAGGACGCCCGCGTGGGCTATGGCTACACCTTC.

The chain uses TRBV5-4 and TRBJ2-3; D ambiguous. This CDR3 comprises 13 residues. Trimming took off 2 bases at V and 6 bases at J, with 10 bases between the two ends. Germline CDR1 reads SGHNT; CDR2 reads YYREEE (reference sequence). The CDR3 spells CASSFRRTDTQYF. The DNA for the CDR3 is TGTGCCAGCAGCTTTCGCAGGACCGATACGCAGTATTTT.

The rearrangement joins TRBV11-2 to TRBJ2-1; a possible D gene is TRBD1 (6 bases). The length of the CDR3 is 14 residues. V was trimmed by 3 bases and J by 6 bases, leaving 12 bases between them. Germline CDR1 SGHAT, CDR2 FQNNGV. Written as DNA, the CDR3 is TGTGCCAGCAGCTTGTTGACAGGTTCCAATGAGCAGTTCTTC. This translates into CASSLLTGSNEQFF.